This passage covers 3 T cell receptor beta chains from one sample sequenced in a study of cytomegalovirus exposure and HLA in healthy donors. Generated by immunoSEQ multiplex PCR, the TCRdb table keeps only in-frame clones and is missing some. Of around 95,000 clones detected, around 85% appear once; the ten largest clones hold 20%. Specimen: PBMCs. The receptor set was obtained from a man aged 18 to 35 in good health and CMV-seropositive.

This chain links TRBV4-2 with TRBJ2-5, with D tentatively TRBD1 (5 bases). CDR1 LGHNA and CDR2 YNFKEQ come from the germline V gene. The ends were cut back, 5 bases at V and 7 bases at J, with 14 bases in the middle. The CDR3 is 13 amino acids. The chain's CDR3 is CASSSGLQGTQYF. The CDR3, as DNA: TGTGCCAGCAGCTCGGGTCTTCAGGGGACCCAGTACTTC.

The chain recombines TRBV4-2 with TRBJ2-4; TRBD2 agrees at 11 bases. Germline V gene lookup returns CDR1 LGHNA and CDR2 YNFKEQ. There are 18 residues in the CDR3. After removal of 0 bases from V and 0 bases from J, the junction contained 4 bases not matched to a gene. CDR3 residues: CASSQEELAGAAKNIQYF. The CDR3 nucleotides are TGTGCCAGCAGCCAAGAGGAACTAGCGGGAGCAGCCAAAAACATTCAGTACTTC.

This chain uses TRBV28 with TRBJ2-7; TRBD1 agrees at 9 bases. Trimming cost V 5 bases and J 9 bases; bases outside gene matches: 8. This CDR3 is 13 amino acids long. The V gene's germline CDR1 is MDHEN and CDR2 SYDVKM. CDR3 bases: TGTGCCAGCAGTCAGGGACAGGGAAATCGGCAGTACGTC. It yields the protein CASSQGQGNRQYV.